This TCR beta chain was observed in a study of post-analysis software for immune sequencing data. Worth noting for this clonotype: The antigen remains unidentified.

TCR beta cDNA libraries had unique molecular identifiers. One entry per CDR3 protein results from TCRdb running MiXCR on the PCR reads. The sample records about 770,000 distinct CDR3 sequences, around 46% being singletons. Study conclusions and caveats: Significantly lower normalized Chao1 diversity was seen in multiple sclerosis patients than in controls.

What was sequenced was blood. The TCR originated in a girl aged 5-17 years with multiple sclerosis.

CDR3 in amino acids: CAGLDSLDQPGANVLTF. The CDR3 coding sequence is TGTGCCGGGTTAGACAGTTTGGACCAGCCTGGGGCCAACGTCCTGACTTTC. The chain joins TRBV7-6 to TRBJ2-6; TRBD1 is a possible D gene (5 bases). Trimming shortened V by 11 bases and J by 2 bases, and 22 bases separated the two germline ends. Looked up from germline, CDR1 is SGHVS and CDR2 is FNYEAQ. The CDR3 covers 17 residues.